This is a list of T cell receptor beta chains from one sample in a study of T cell responses to AZD1222 COVID-19 vaccine. The table came from immunoSEQ multiplex PCR; TCRdb's copy has only in-frame clones and leaves some out. The sample lists around 80,000 clones, around 93% occurring once. Sequenced material: peripheral blood, taken 28 days after the second AZD1222 dose. All receptors come from an adult who received the AZD1222 COVID-19 vaccine. Each CDR3 is given with its conserved first and last residue. The order of the fields is V gene, D gene, clone size, J gene, CDR3 DNA, CDR3 protein. A D gene is named only where the DNA matches it firmly. Not every row has a clone size; where given, it reads once, few, many or a size class.

v_gene: TRBV15; d_gene: .; abundance: .; j_gene: TRBJ2-1; CDR3nt: TGTGCCACCAGCAGAGATTGGGGGGCGGTCGTCTCCTACAATGAGCAGTTCTTC; CDR3aa: CATSRDWGAVVSYNEQFF
v_gene: TRBV29-1; d_gene: TRBD2; abundance: .; j_gene: TRBJ2-3; CDR3nt: TGCAGCCTCGGGGGGGGAGGGCCCTCAGATACGCAGTATTTT; CDR3aa: CSLGGGGPSDTQYF
v_gene: TRBV7-9; d_gene: .; abundance: .; j_gene: TRBJ2-7; CDR3nt: TGTGCCAGCAGCTTAGGTCGGGGAGTCTACGAGCAGTACTTC; CDR3aa: CASSLGRGVYEQYF
v_gene: TRBV6-5; d_gene: TRBD1; abundance: once; j_gene: TRBJ2-7; CDR3nt: TGTGCCAGCAGTTACTCGATAACGGGACAGGCCTACGAGCAGTACTTC; CDR3aa: CASSYSITGQAYEQYF
v_gene: TRBV19; d_gene: .; abundance: .; j_gene: TRBJ2-7; CDR3nt: TGTGCCAGTAGTATAAGAGGGACAACCTACGAGCAGTACTTC; CDR3aa: CASSIRGTTYEQYF
v_gene: TRBV7-8; d_gene: .; abundance: once; j_gene: TRBJ2-3; CDR3nt: TGTGCCAGCAGCTTAGGATCGGCAGGGTCGAAAGATACGCAGTATTTT; CDR3aa: CASSLGSAGSKDTQYF
v_gene: TRBV7-8; d_gene: TRBD1; abundance: .; j_gene: TRBJ1-5; CDR3nt: TGTGCCAGCAGCTTAGCCGTTTCCGGGACAGGGGGGAGCAATCAGCCCCAGCATTTT; CDR3aa: CASSLAVSGTGGSNQPQHF
v_gene: TRBV2; d_gene: TRBD1; abundance: .; j_gene: TRBJ2-7; CDR3nt: TGTGCCAGCACGAGGGACCCAGGGGGCTCCTACGAGCAGTACTTC; CDR3aa: CASTRDPGGSYEQYF
v_gene: TRBV15; d_gene: TRBD1; abundance: .; j_gene: TRBJ2-1; CDR3nt: TGTGCCACCAGCCGGGACAGGGGTTACAATGAGCAGTTCTTC; CDR3aa: CATSRDRGYNEQFF
v_gene: TRBV28; d_gene: .; abundance: .; j_gene: TRBJ2-1; CDR3nt: TGTGCCAGCATCTTAGCGGAAGAGTACAATGAGCAGTTCTTC; CDR3aa: CASILAEEYNEQFF
v_gene: TRBV27; d_gene: TRBD2; abundance: .; j_gene: TRBJ2-7; CDR3nt: TGTGCCAGCAGTTTTTGGGGTAGCGGGAGGACCTACGAGCAGTACTTC; CDR3aa: CASSFWGSGRTYEQYF
v_gene: TRBV3-1/TRBV3-2; d_gene: TRBD1; abundance: .; j_gene: TRBJ1-5; CDR3nt: TGTGCCAGCAGCGTAGGACAGGGTCATCAGCCCCAGCATTTT; CDR3aa: CASSVGQGHQPQHF
v_gene: TRBV15; d_gene: TRBD2; abundance: .; j_gene: TRBJ2-2; CDR3nt: TGTGCCACCAGCGGGACTAGCGGGAGAGGTGGGGAGCTGTTTTTT; CDR3aa: CATSGTSGRGGELFF
v_gene: TRBV15; d_gene: .; abundance: .; j_gene: TRBJ2-1; CDR3nt: TGTGCCACCAGCGGCCAGAGGAATGAGCAGTTCTTC; CDR3aa: CATSGQRNEQFF
v_gene: TRBV5-6; d_gene: TRBD2; abundance: .; j_gene: TRBJ2-1; CDR3nt: TGTGCCAGCAGCTTGGGGAGCGGGATGGGTTACAATGAGCAGTTCTTC; CDR3aa: CASSLGSGMGYNEQFF
v_gene: TRBV9; d_gene: .; abundance: .; j_gene: TRBJ2-2; CDR3nt: TGTGCCAGCAGCGTAGGCTGGGACACCGGGGAGCTGTTTTTT; CDR3aa: CASSVGWDTGELFF
v_gene: TRBV11-2; d_gene: TRBD2; abundance: .; j_gene: TRBJ2-7; CDR3nt: TGTGCCAGCAGCCCCTCGGGACTAGCGGGAGGAAGCTCCTACGAGCAGTACTTC; CDR3aa: CASSPSGLAGGSSYEQYF
v_gene: TRBV20-1; d_gene: TRBD2; abundance: .; j_gene: TRBJ2-5; CDR3nt: TGCAGTGCTAGTCCAGCGGGAGGGATAGAGACCCAGTACTTC; CDR3aa: CSASPAGGIETQYF
v_gene: TRBV7-8; d_gene: .; abundance: .; j_gene: TRBJ1-5; CDR3nt: TGTGCCAGCAGCAGCAGAGGGGGGATAAATCAGCCCCAGCATTTT; CDR3aa: CASSSRGGINQPQHF
v_gene: TRBV5-1; d_gene: .; abundance: .; j_gene: TRBJ1-6; CDR3nt: TGCGCCAGCAGCTTGGACGGCTCCTATAATTCACCCCTCCACTTT; CDR3aa: CASSLDGSYNSPLHF
v_gene: TRBV18; d_gene: .; abundance: .; j_gene: TRBJ2-3; CDR3nt: TGTGCCAGCTCCCTTACTGACGTGGAGCACACAGATACGCAGTATTTT; CDR3aa: CASSLTDVEHTDTQYF
v_gene: TRBV18; d_gene: .; abundance: .; j_gene: TRBJ2-5; CDR3nt: TGTGCCAGCTCACGGTCGTTGGACCAAGAGACCCAGTACTTC; CDR3aa: CASSRSLDQETQYF
v_gene: TRBV27; d_gene: .; abundance: .; j_gene: TRBJ1-5; CDR3nt: TGTGCCAGCAGCCTCGGTGGGACCAATCAGCCCCAGCATTTT; CDR3aa: CASSLGGTNQPQHF
v_gene: TRBV27; d_gene: TRBD2; abundance: .; j_gene: TRBJ2-2; CDR3nt: TGTGCCAGCAGTTCTAGAGGGACTAGCGGGAGTCCTCACACCGGGGAGCTGTTTTTT; CDR3aa: CASSSRGTSGSPHTGELFF
v_gene: TRBV19; d_gene: .; abundance: .; j_gene: TRBJ2-7; CDR3nt: TGTGCCAGTATGGACACTCAGGGATGGGAGCAGTACTTC; CDR3aa: CASMDTQGWEQYF
v_gene: TRBV12-3/TRBV12-4; d_gene: .; abundance: .; j_gene: TRBJ1-2; CDR3nt: TGTGCCAGCAGCCCTGACATTAACTATGGCTACACCTTC; CDR3aa: CASSPDINYGYTF